This is a list of T cell receptor beta chains from one sample in a study of human T cells and chemical hapten exposure. TCRdb reanalysed the RACE reads using MiXCR and keeps one entry per CDR3 protein. The data show around 71,000 distinct CDR3 sequences, with roughly 9.2% seen just once and approximately 3% held by the top ten. Sequenced here: whole blood, sampled in connection with sensitization to the hapten diphenylcyclopropenone (DPC). These receptors came from a woman in her thirties or forties with alopecia areata. Some clones in this sample may be carry-over from other donors' samples. CDR3s leave out the opening cysteine and the closing phenylalanine or tryptophan.

V: TRBV7-9
length: 12
J: TRBJ1-1
CDR3: ASSFEAMNTEAF

V: TRBV9
length: 14
J: TRBJ1-6
CDR3: ASSPREGTLRLPLH

V: TRBV25-1
length: 10
J: TRBJ1-6
CDR3: ASSEYNSPLH

V: TRBV5-1
length: 11
J: TRBJ1-2
CDR3: ASSDNLFAGYT

V: TRBV2
length: 12
J: TRBJ1-6
CDR3: ASSRTGVVSPLH

V: TRBV29-1
length: 13
J: TRBJ2-1
CDR3: SVARSGGAFHEQF

V: TRBV7-9
length: 13
J: TRBJ1-2
CDR3: ASSLGGTGNYGYT

V: TRBV10-2
length: 11
J: TRBJ1-1
CDR3: ASKGGLNTEAF

V: TRBV7-9
length: 12
J: TRBJ2-7
CDR3: ASSRDRPSYEQY

V: TRBV18
length: 12
J: TRBJ2-7
CDR3: ASSPPSATYEQY

V: TRBV7-2
length: 14
J: TRBJ1-3
CDR3: ASSLSPASSGNTIY

V: TRBV13
length: 14
J: TRBJ2-5
CDR3: ASSPRAGDIQETQY

V: TRBV4-2
length: 13
J: TRBJ2-1
CDR3: ASSQVRGSVDEQF

V: TRBV4-3
length: 14
J: TRBJ2-6
CDR3: ASSQEGTSGANVLT

V: TRBV6-2/TRBV6-3
length: 10
J: TRBJ2-2
CDR3: ASRARTGELF

V: TRBV6-2/TRBV6-3
length: 12
J: TRBJ2-4
CDR3: ASSSGTSRNIQY

V: TRBV7-2
length: 10
J: TRBJ2-7
CDR3: ASSSGFAGQY

V: TRBV7-9
length: 12
J: TRBJ2-1
CDR3: ASALGSPYNEQF

V: TRBV6-5
length: 12
J: TRBJ2-3
CDR3: ASSSRTSGDTQY

V: TRBV24-1
length: 13
J: TRBJ2-7
CDR3: ATSVGTSGGYEQY

V: TRBV18
length: 12
J: TRBJ2-5
CDR3: ASSLPGIQETQY

V: TRBV5-1
length: 12
J: TRBJ2-3
CDR3: ASSLNRATDTQY

V: TRBV12-3/TRBV12-4
length: 11
J: TRBJ2-5
CDR3: ASSLGAVETQY

V: TRBV29-1
length: 11
J: TRBJ1-1
CDR3: TTKLGGDGEAF

V: TRBV20-1
length: 13
J: TRBJ2-1
CDR3: SAREMGETYNEQF